Sequencing of this TCR beta chain was carried out in a study of PD-1 blockade in classical Hodgkin lymphoma (TCRdb year 2020). With regard to the full study: Nivolumab dosing was 3 mg/kg intravenously every 2 weeks, continuing until either disease progression or unacceptable toxicity. The study used CyTOF and TCR beta sequencing to define a peripheral blood immune signature of response to PD-1 blockade in classical Hodgkin lymphoma. Study-wide findings and limitations: Newly diagnosed patients were reported to have lower baseline TCR diversity than healthy donors, and relapsed/refractory patients were reported to have lower baseline TCR diversity still. A significant rise by C4D1 was seen in CD4+ but not CD8+ TCR diversity (p=0.0027 vs p=0.16), with the rise being most apparent in complete responders (p=0.02). Trial patients with a complete response had baseline diversity similar to that of newly diagnosed patients, while partial responders and progressors had significantly lower diversity. Diversity was lower in patients who began nivolumab less than 1 year after ASCT, so these patients were left out of later analyses to avoid confounding by immune reconstitution. The study was limited to a single clinical trial cohort, and causes of repertoire differences, possibly disease activity or prior therapy, remained undefined.

From cysteine to phenylalanine, the CDR3 is 13 amino acids long. Of the read, only the CDR3 DNA is kept; its 39 bases are in frame from base 1. The germline V gene sets CDR1 to SGDLS and CDR2 to YYNGEE. V is cut back by 0 bases and J by 4 bases, with 0 bases in the junction unmatched. The intended sense of this specimen's time point label: cycle 1 day 1 (C1D1), immediately before nivolumab initiation. Relapse after autologous stem cell transplantation had occurred in all trial patients, and cohorts A, B and C were distinguished by prior brentuximab vedotin exposure. The trial cohort was composed of roughly 60 patients with relapsed/refractory classical Hodgkin lymphoma, for whom complete response, partial response or progressive disease was recorded as best overall response. Trial patients were treated with single-agent nivolumab in the multi-cohort phase II CheckMate 205 trial. An independent review committee assessed best overall response using the 2007 International Working Group response criteria. Trial PBMCs were collected just before the start of nivolumab (C1D1) and during therapy at cycle 2 day 1 and cycle 4 day 1. After peripheral blood was drawn into 8 mL Vacutainer Cell Preparation Tubes, PBMCs were isolated by centrifugation and then cryopreserved.

Genomic DNA was isolated using the Qiagen DNeasy kit from unsorted PBMCs as well as from negatively selected CD4+ and CD8+ fractions. Amplification of TCR beta CDR3 regions was done by immunoSEQ multiplex PCR with primers that anneal to V and J segments. A synthetic immune receptor repertoire was used to minimize amplification bias, and remaining bias was computationally removed after sequencing. The paper's processing steps were these. Custom Python scripts were used to quantify repertoire diversity as the Shannon entropy index. Unsorted, CD4+ and CD8+ repertoires were analyzed separately, except in combined analyses where CD4+ and CD8+ sequences were merged in silico. Clonal expansion was defined as a frequency increase of at least 2-fold after treatment compared with C1D1, and clones undetected at baseline were assigned a pseudocount of 0.5. Singleton clones were defined as clones with 0 or 1 copy at C1D1, and non-singleton clones were defined as clones with 2 or more copies. Clones expanded in unsorted samples were annotated as CD4+, CD8+ or unknown by matching protein sequences in sorted samples from the same patient. Wilcoxon tests on paired samples were used to test changes in diversity from C1D1 to C4D1. Here the immuneACCESS table is served through TCRdb, limited to in-frame sequences with V and J called. Missing clones are a known gap in these copies; in checked studies unresolved V genes cover under half, and the rest lacks a known reason. That table is the source of V, J and clone size, and D and trimming were worked out from the DNA. Counted in this sample were about 98,000 clones; approximately 92% of them appeared once. The ten largest clones add up to about 2.5% of the sample.

For this clone: Its antigen remains unidentified. Qualities for individual bases were not recorded, and no much larger clone is one base off.

The receptor comes from a human donor with classical Hodgkin lymphoma. Sample: peripheral blood mononuclear cells (PBMCs), taken at baseline. The chain employs TRBV9 and TRBJ2-5; TRBD1 agrees with 7 junctional bases. The nucleotide sequence is given as TGTGCCAGCAGCGTAGGACAGGGAGAGACCCAGTACTTC. Its amino acids are CASSVGQGETQYF.